The clone carrying this T cell receptor beta chain was counted only a few times. Its target is unknown. Sample-barcoded 5' priming and a J-beta primer mix drove a second PCR of roughly 7 to 11 cycles. A template-switch adaptor that had 12 random nucleotides put a tag on each cDNA molecule. A single record per CDR3 protein comes from TCRdb applying MiXCR to the 5' RACE reads. The profile shows some 1.5 million distinct CDR3 sequences, roughly 30% of them singletons. PBMCs were isolated at a quantity of at least 6.5 million per sample. This sample stems from a study of blood T cells in healthy people across ages. Study observations and caveats: In long-lived donors, naive CD4+ cell counts and diversity exceeded those of aged donors. Calculation of diversity from one million T cells yielded estimates considered to be underestimates.

The specimen was blood. The TCR comes from a woman aged 25 to 39 in good health.

The CDR3 region has the DNA TGTGCCAGCAGCCACCCCGGAACTAGCGCAGATACGCAGTATTTT. This codes for CASSHPGTSADTQYF. V gene TRBV4-2 combines with J gene TRBJ2-3; 7 nucleotides agree with TRBD2. With V trimmed by 3 bases and J by 4 bases, 7 bases remained unmatched. The CDR3 has 15 residues. CDR1 and CDR2 (germline): LGHNA, YNFKEQ.